The T cell receptor (beta chain) under discussion was sequenced for a study of T cell responses to AZD1222 COVID-19 vaccine. The method was immunoSEQ multiplex PCR; TCRdb's version includes in-frame clones alone and lacks a portion of them. Of about 120,000 clones listed, 75% to 95% are singletons. CDR1 and CDR2 from the germline V gene are SGHAT and FQNNGV. The CDR3 extends over 14 amino acids. V lost 2 bases and J lost 4, with 11 bases in between. The source of this sequence is an adult in good health. Sequenced here: peripheral blood, sampled on day 0 of AZD1222 vaccination. V and J are TRBV11-2 and TRBJ2-5; a possible D gene is TRBD1 (5 bases). This CDR3 reads CASSLKTAVETQYF. DNA for the CDR3: TGTGCCAGCAGCTTAAAGACAGCAGTAGAGACCCAGTACTTC.